This TCR beta chain was captured in a study of blood T cell repertoires in COVID-19 (dated by TCRdb to about 2020). Some background on the complete study: Samples covering the acute and convalescent phases of COVID-19 were provided by collaborators in the United States, Italy and Spain. The material from the prospective study consisted of cDNA or gDNA derived from T cells, B-cell-depleted T cells, or PBMCs. Subjects who had been exposed to COVID-19, were actively infected with it, or had recovered from it provided the deeply sampled blood TCRbeta repertoires that made up the dataset. The repertoires were made available in a free public database intended to serve as a resource for research on the immune response to SARS-CoV-2. The samples were drawn from the first 160 participants of the ongoing ImmuneRACE study and from about 1,200 subjects provided by 6 global collaborators. Nearly every sample came with metadata listing a de-identified subject ID, COVID-19 status, age in years and sex. Where HLA class I and class II types were available, the types were taken from metadata supplied by the sample provider, not from assay-based typing.

Concerning this clone itself: This receptor's antigen is unknown. One base away there is no much larger clone; base qualities are not given.

The collaborating institutions used their own protocols to collect whole blood in K2EDTA tubes. For TCRbeta analysis, collaborators shipped samples in one of three forms: frozen whole blood, isolated PBMCs, or DNA extracted from either of those sample types. The immunoSEQ Assay, a bias-controlled multiplex PCR, was used to amplify TCRbeta CDR3 regions from genomic DNA. In the source study's methods: The number of nucleated cells in each sample was estimated by amplification of reference gene primers within the assay. To quantify the absolute abundance of each unique TCRbeta CDR3 rearrangement, sequence reads were collapsed and filtered. For each sample, productive Simpson clonality was calculated as the square root of Simpson's diversity index across productive rearrangements. TCRdb stores this immuneACCESS table with in-frame sequences only. Part of the clones is absent; in the studies checked, under half of the shortfall reflects unresolved V genes, and no reason is known for the rest. That table supplies the V and J calls and clone size; D and trimming were determined from the DNA. The sample contains 180,000 or so clones, 80% to 90% of them found a single time. Roughly 3% of the sample goes to the ten largest clones.

Based on the germline V gene, the CDR1 and CDR2 sequences are SQVTM and ANQGSEA. Deletion took 6 bases off V and 7 bases off J, with a span of 19 bases between the germline ends. The CDR3 measures 14 amino acids from cysteine to phenylalanine. Only the CDR3 region is kept as DNA, spanning 42 bases read in frame from base 1. Overall study results and their limits: How much clinical and demographic metadata was included differed by source and by participant, and the metadata was provided uncurated.

Sequencing was performed on peripheral blood. This receptor was taken from a man aged 60 to 75 with acute or convalescent COVID-19. Recombination linked TRBV29-1 to TRBJ1-5; the D segment could be TRBD1, given 5 matching bases. The CDR3 region: CSVGNQGNGQPQHF. The DNA sequence is TGCAGCGTCGGAAATCAGGGCAATGGACAGCCCCAGCATTTT.